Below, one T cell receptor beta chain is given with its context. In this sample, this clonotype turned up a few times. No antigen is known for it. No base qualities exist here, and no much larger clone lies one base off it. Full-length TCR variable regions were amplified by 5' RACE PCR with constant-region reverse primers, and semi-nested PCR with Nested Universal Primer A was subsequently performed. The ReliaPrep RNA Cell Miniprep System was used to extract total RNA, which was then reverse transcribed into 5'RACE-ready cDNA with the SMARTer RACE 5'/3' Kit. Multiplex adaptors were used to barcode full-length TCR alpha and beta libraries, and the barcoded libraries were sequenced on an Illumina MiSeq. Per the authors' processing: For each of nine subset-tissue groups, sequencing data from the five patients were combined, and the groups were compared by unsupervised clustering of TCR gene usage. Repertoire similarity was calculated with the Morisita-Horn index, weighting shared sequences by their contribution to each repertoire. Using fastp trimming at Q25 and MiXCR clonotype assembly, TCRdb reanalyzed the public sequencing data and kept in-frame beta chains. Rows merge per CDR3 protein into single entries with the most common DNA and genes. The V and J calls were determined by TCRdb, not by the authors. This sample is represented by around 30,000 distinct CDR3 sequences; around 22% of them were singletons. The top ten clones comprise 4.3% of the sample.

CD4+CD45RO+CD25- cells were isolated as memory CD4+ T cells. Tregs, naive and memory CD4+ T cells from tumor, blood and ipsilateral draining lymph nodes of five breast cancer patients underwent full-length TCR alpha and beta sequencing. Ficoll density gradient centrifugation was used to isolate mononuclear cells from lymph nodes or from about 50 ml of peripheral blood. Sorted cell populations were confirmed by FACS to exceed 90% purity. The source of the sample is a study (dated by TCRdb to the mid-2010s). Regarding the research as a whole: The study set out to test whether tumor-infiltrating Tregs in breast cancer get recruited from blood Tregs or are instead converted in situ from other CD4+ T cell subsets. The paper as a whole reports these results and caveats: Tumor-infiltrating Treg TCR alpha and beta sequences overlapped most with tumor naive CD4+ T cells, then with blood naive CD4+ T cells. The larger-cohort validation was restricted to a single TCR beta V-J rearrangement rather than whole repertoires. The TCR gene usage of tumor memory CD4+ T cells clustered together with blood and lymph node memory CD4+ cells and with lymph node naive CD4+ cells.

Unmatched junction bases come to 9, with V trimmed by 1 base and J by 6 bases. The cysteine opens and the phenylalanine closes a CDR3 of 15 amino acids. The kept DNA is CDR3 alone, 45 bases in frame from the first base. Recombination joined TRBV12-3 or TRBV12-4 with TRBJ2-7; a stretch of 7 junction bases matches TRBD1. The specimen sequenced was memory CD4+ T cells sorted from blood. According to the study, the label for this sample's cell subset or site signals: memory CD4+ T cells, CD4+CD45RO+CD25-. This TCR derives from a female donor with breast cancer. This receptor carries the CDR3 CASSLGFYRGFEQYF. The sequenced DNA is TGTGCCAGCAGTTTAGGCTTCTACAGGGGATTCGAGCAGTACTTC.